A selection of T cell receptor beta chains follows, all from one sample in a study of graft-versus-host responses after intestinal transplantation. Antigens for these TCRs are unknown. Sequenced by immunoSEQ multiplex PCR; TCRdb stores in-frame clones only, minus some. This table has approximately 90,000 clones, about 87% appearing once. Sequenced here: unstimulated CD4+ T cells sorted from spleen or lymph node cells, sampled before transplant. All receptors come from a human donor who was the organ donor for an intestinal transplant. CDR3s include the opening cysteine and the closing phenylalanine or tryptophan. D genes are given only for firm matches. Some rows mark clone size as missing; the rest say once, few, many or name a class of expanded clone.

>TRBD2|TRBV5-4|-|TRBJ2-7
TGTGCCAGCAGCTGGAAACTAGCGGGGGCGGACGAGCAGTACTTC
CASSWKLAGADEQYF
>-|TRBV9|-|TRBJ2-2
TGTGCCAGCAGCCCCCTAGTGGGGAACACCGGGGAGCTGTTTTTT
CASSPLVGNTGELFF
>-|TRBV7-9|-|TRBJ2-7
TGTGCCAGCAGCCCACTTAATCGGGGGTTACTCTACGAGCAGTACTTC
CASSPLNRGLLYEQYF
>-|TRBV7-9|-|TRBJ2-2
TGTGCCAGCAGCCCGCCGGACAGAAGGATTAACACCGGGGAGCTGTTTTTT
CASSPPDRRINTGELFF
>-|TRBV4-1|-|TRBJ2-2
TGCGCCAGCAGCCACTTTCCGGGACTCTCGAACACCGGGGAGCTGTTTTTT
CASSHFPGLSNTGELFF
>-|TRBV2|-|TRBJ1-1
TGTGCCAGCAGTGGGGGAGCTGAAGCTTTCTTT
CASSGGAEAFF
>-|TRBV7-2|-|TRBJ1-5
TGTGCCAGCAGCTTAGCGCCTCGGAGGACCCAGCATTTT
CASSLAPRRTQHF
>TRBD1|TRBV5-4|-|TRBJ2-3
TGTGCCAGCAGCTCTGCGGGACAGGCGACAGATACGCAGTATTTT
CASSSAGQATDTQYF
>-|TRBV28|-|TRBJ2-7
TGTGCCAGCAGTTTGACAGGCAACGAGCAGTACTTC
CASSLTGNEQYF
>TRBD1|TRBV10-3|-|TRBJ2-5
TGTGCCACCTGGACAGGGGGACAGGGCCAGTACTTC
CATWTGGQGQYF
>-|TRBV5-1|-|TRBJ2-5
TGCGCCACCTCCAAGACAGGAGAGACCCAGTACTTC
CATSKTGETQYF
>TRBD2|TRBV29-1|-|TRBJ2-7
TGCAGCGTTGTCGAGGTTTCTAGCGGGAGCCTTGCCTACGAGCAGTACTTC
CSVVEVSSGSLAYEQYF
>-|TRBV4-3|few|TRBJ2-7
TGCGCCAGCAGCCAAGTCTTGTTCTACGAGCAGTACTTC
CASSQVLFYEQYF
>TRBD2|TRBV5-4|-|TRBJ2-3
TGTGCCAGCAGCCGAAAAGCGGGAGGGCCAACAGATACGCAGTATTTT
CASSRKAGGPTDTQYF
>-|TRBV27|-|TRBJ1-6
TGTGCCAGCAGATATAACCCCCCACAGGGACGGAATTCACCCCTCCACTTT
CASRYNPPQGRNSPLHF
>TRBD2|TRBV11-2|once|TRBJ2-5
TGTGCCAGCAGCTCAACGGCCTCCACTAGCGGGTGGCAAGAGACCCAGTACTTC
CASSSTASTSGWQETQYF
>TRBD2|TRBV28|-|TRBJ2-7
TGTGCCAGCACCAGCGGGGGGACCTCCCCCTACGAGCAGTACTTC
CASTSGGTSPYEQYF
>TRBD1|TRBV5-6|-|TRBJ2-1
TGTGCCAGCAGCCCAACTGACAGGGGGCCTTACAATGAGCAGTTCTTC
CASSPTDRGPYNEQFF
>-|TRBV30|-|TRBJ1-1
TGTGCCTGGAGTCGTCGCAGGAACACTGAAGCTTTCTTT
CAWSRRRNTEAFF
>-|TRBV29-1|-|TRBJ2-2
TGCAGCGTTACCGGGTCCAACACCGGGGAGCTGTTTTTT
CSVTGSNTGELFF
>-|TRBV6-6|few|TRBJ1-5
TGTGCCAGCAGTTACCTTTATCAGCCCCAGCATTTT
CASSYLYQPQHF
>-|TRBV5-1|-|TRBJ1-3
TGCGCCAGCAGCTTGGGGTCAGCTGGAAACACCATATATTTT
CASSLGSAGNTIYF